What follows is one T cell receptor beta chain and its context. This clone appeared once. The antigen this receptor binds is unknown. No qualities accompany the bases; no much larger clone lies one base away. The sample's time point label, in plain terms: baseline before first vaccination. This specimen's treatment or condition label, per the study, means: meningococcal conjugate vaccine given as trial control. Samples from vaccinated people were obtained from the UK trials COV001 and COV002, which included a single-blind randomized controlled phase 2/3 trial of AZD1222 (ChAdOx1 nCoV-19) in healthy adults. Trial participant PBMC samples were collected at day 0 and day 28 after the second dose for TCRbeta chain sequencing. The sample originates from a study of T cell responses to AZD1222 COVID-19 vaccine (dated by TCRdb to the early 2020s). Study-wide context: TCR sequencing was performed for fewer than 250 trial participants, of whom about 200 were given two doses of AZD1222 and some 25 were given two doses of MenACWY control vaccine. Trial participants were enrolled by age into subgroups of 18-55, 56-69 and 70-plus years, and around 140, 26 and 57 TCR-sequenced participants, respectively, were included in these subgroups. The research as a whole found: The 56-69-year group was small, and its depth increase did not reach significance, likely because of low power. Most participants were white British and females outnumbered males, and the authors suggested that clonal diversity may have been underestimated. Because no day 14 peak-response samples were available, repertoires were characterized only after the peak T cell response. After two AZD1222 doses, spike-specific TCR breadth and depth were significantly higher than at day 0 and than in MenACWY recipients. Only a handful of AZD1222 recipients were SARS-CoV-2 seropositive at baseline, limiting conclusions about previously exposed vaccinees. CD4 TCRs associated with the vaccine covered the entire spike protein, and the dominant responses were in regions 160-218 and 743-854. Nearly half of unique spike-specific TCRs reportedly recognized epitopes outside regions mutated in the B.1.351 and B.1.1.7 variants.

The V and J ends are trimmed by 5 bases and 5 bases, leaving 15 bases between them. As encoded in the germline V gene, CDR1 is SGHTA while CDR2 is FQGTGA. From its cysteine to its phenylalanine, the CDR3 spans 15 amino acids. Only the CDR3 part of the read is kept: 45 bases, read in frame from the first base. The CDR3 regions of human TCRbeta chains were analyzed by immunosequencing. The paper's processing steps were these. TCRs in the repertoires were compared against a reference library of SARS-CoV-2-specific TCRs that had been generated with the MIRA antigen-specificity platform. Breadth was defined as the fraction of unique TCRs that were SARS-CoV-2-associated. Depth was defined as the fraction of total T cells that were SARS-CoV-2-associated. Each spike-specific TCR was assigned to its reactive spike region and to a CD4 or CD8 class using the MIRA data. Log10-transformed breadth and depth values were compared by one-way ANOVA with Sidak's multiple comparisons tests. TCRdb re-hosts the immuneACCESS table, in-frame sequences only. Its copies lack some clones; in the studies checked, an unresolved V gene accounts for under half of them, and the cause for the rest is not known. V and J calls and clone size are given by that table; D and trimming were obtained from the DNA. This sample lists about 150,000 clones; 75% to 95% were detected once. The biggest ten clones account for approximately 3% of the sample.

Recombination connected TRBV7-3 to TRBJ2-2, with TRBD1 perhaps the D gene, on 5 matching bases. This sequence originates from an adult in good health. The specimen was peripheral blood, collected on day 0 of MenACWY control vaccination. Read as DNA, the sequence is TGTGCCAGCAGCCAAAGGGTAGGGGTGACCGGGGAGCTGTTTTTT. This yields the protein CASSQRVGVTGELFF.